The 7 T cell receptor beta chains listed next were all sequenced from one sample in a study of Ad26.COV2.S vaccination and SARS-CoV-2 variants. Using immunoSEQ multiplex PCR, the repertoire was profiled, and TCRdb retains in-frame clones only, with some absent. The sample lists 350,000 to 500,000 clones, 88% occurring once. Treatment denoted: about 20 received Ad26.COV2.S at low or high dose, single or two shots; 5 received placebo; per-sample allocation not given. Sample collection was performed on day 63 after the first vaccine or placebo injection. The specimen was peripheral blood, collected in a trial of Ad26.COV2.S vaccine versus placebo. The receptors originated from a person between 18 and 60 years old who received the Ad26.COV2.S COVID-19 vaccine or a placebo.

V is TRBV5-1 and J is TRBJ2-3; D may be TRBD2 (6 bases). Germline CDR1 reads SGHRS; CDR2 reads YFSETQ. The CDR3 is 16 amino acids. V was shortened by 3 bases and J by 4 bases, with 18 bases between the two germline ends. The CDR3 sequence: CASSSLDWRVADTQYF. Written as DNA, the CDR3 is TGCGCCAGCAGCTCCCTGGACTGGAGGGTGGCAGATACGCAGTATTTT.

V gene TRBV23-1 combines with J gene TRBJ1-1, with TRBD1 matching over 10 bases. TRBV23-1 is noted as an ORF with a role that remains uncertain. The CDR3 is 17 amino acids. V gave up 5 bases and J gave up 1 base; unmatched junction bases: 10. The CDR3 loop reads CASSDRTGGHPNTEAFF. The DNA for the CDR3 is TGCGCCAGCAGTGATAGGACAGGGGGGCACCCGAACACTGAAGCTTTCTTT.

This clone has only one observation. This chain uses TRBV30 with TRBJ2-5; the match to TRBD1 covers 8 bases. Trimming took 6 bases from V and 9 from J; bases not matched to a gene: 9. The CDR3 is made up of 12 amino acids. Germline V gene data show CDR1 as GTSNPN and CDR2 as SVGIG (reference sequence). The DNA for the CDR3 is TGTGCCTGTACAGGGGGACCGGAGGCCCAGTACTTC. Protein: CACTGGPEAQYF.

This clone came up once. The rearrangement links TRBV19 to TRBJ2-1, with a possible D match to TRBD2 (6 bases). The CDR3 length is 15 residues. Deletions cut 3 bases from V and 0 bases from J, with 9 bases between. Per germline, CDR1 LNHDA and CDR2 SQIVND (reference sequence). CDR3 amino acids: CASSMGGGSYNEQFF. The CDR3 coding sequence is TGTGCCAGTAGTATGGGAGGTGGCTCCTACAATGAGCAGTTCTTC.

The chain joins TRBV18 to TRBJ1-4, with 10 nucleotides matching TRBD1. Trimming removed 3 bases from V and 7 bases from J; junction bases left unmatched: 2. Germline-derived CDR1 and CDR2 are KGHSH and LQKENI. The CDR3 consists of 14 residues. The CDR3 DNA reads TGTGCCAGCTCACCCGACAGGGGGCCTGAAAAACTGTTTTTT. Protein sequence: CASSPDRGPEKLFF.

This chain uses TRBV27 with TRBJ2-3; TRBD2 matches 15 bases. Germline V gene data show CDR1 as MNHEY and CDR2 as SMNVEV (reference sequence). V lost 3 bases, J lost 8 bases, and 15 bases stayed unmatched. CDR3 size: 19 residues. The CDR3 DNA is TGTGCCAGCAGTTTTGGACTAGCGGGGGGGCCCCCTACCTTGGGTACGCAGTATTTT. Its translation is CASSFGLAGGPPTLGTQYF.

The chain employs TRBV6-5 and TRBJ2-7; tentative D call: TRBD1 (5 bases). The CDR3 has 15 residues. Germline CDR1 MNHEY, CDR2 SVGAGI. With 5 bases removed from V and 2 bases from J, the gap between germline ends came to 16 bases. Written as DNA, the CDR3 is TGTGCCAGCAGTCTCCGCGTAGGGGAAACCTACGAGCAGTACTTC. It codes for CASSLRVGETYEQYF.